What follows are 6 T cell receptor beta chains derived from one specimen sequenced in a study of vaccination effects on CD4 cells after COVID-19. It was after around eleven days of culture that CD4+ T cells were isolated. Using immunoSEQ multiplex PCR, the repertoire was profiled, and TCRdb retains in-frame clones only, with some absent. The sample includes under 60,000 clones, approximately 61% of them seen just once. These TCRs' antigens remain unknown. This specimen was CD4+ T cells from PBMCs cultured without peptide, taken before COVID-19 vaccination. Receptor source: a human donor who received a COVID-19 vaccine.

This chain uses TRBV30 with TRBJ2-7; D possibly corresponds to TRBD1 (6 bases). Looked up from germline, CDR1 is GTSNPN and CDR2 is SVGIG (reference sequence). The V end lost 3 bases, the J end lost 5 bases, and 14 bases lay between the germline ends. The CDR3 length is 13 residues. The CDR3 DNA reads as TGTGCCTGGAGCTGGGGGCCCCCCAACGAGCAGTACTTC. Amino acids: CAWSWGPPNEQYF.

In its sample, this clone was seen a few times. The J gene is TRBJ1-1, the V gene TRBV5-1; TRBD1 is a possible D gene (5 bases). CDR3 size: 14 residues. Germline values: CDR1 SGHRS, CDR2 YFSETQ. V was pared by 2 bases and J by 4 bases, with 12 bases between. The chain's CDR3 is CASSLRGEGTEAFF. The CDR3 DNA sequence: TGCGCCAGCAGCTTACGAGGGGAGGGCACTGAAGCTTTCTTT.

The CDR3 sequence is CSAAQETQYF. The CDR3 nucleotides read TGCAGCGCTGCACAAGAGACCCAGTACTTC. The V and J genes are TRBV29-1 and TRBJ2-5; unclear D gene. This CDR3 has 10 residues. The germline V gene has CDR1 SQVTM and CDR2 ANQGSEA. V lost 7 bases to trimming and J lost 2 bases, with 5 bases between them.

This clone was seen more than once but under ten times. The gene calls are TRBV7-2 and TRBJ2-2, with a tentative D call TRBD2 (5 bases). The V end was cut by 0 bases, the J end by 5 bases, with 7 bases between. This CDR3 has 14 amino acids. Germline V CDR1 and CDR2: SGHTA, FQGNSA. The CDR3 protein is CASSLASGTGELFF. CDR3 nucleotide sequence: TGTGCCAGCAGCTTAGCGTCGGGGACCGGGGAGCTGTTTTTT.

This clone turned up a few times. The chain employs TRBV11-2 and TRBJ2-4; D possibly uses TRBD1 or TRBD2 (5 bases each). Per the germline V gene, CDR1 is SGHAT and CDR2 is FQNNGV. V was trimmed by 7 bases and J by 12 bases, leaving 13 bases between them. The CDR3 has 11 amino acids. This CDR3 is CASTPGHTQYF. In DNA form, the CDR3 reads TGTGCCAGCACCCCGGGGCACACTCAGTACTTC. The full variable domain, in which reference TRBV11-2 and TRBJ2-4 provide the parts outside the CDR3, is EAGVAQSPRYKIIEKRQSVAFWCNPISGHATLYWYQQILGQGPKLLIQFQNNGVVDDSQLPKDRFSAERLKGVDSTLKIQPAKLEDSAVYLCASTPGHTQYFGAGTRLSVL.

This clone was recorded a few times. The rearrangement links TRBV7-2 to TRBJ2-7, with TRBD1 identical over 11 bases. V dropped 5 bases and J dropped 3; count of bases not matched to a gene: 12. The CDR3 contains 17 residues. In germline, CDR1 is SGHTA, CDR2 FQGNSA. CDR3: CASSPWTGGASLYEQYF. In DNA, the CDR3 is TGTGCCAGCAGCCCCTGGACAGGGGGCGCCTCTCTCTACGAGCAGTACTTC.